The 25 T cell receptor beta chains listed next were all sequenced from one sample in a study of OX40 agonist ivuxolimab in advanced cancers. Profiling relied on immunoSEQ multiplex PCR, and the TCRdb table lists in-frame clones only, not all of them. The sample yields over 50,000 clones, about 88% seen once. The sample consisted of CD4+ or CD8+ T cells sorted from blood, taken in a trial of the OX40 agonist ivuxolimab. All receptors come from an adult with an advanced solid tumor such as melanoma, head and neck, liver or kidney cancer.

This clone showed up just a few times. The chain uses TRBV4-2 and TRBJ2-7; D unclear. V was trimmed by 3 bases and J by 6 bases, leaving 9 bases between them. Germline-derived CDR1 and CDR2 are LGHNA and YNFKEQ. The CDR3 runs to 12 residues. CDR3 DNA: TGTGCCAGCAGCCACGGATCTGGCGAGCAGTACTTC. Its translation: CASSHGSGEQYF.

The chain employs TRBV28 and TRBJ2-5; D might be TRBD2 (6 bases). This CDR3 region has 13 residues. Per the germline V gene, CDR1 is MDHEN and CDR2 is SYDVKM. The V end lost 8 bases, the J end lost 7 bases, and 17 bases lay between the germline ends. CDR3: CASGVGGDVTQYF. In nucleotides, the CDR3 is TGTGCCAGCGGGGTGGGGGGAGATGTGACCCAGTACTTC.

The J gene is TRBJ2-5, the V gene TRBV2; 8 bases line up with TRBD2. The CDR3 runs to 15 residues. Germline loops: CDR1 SNHLY, CDR2 FYNNEI. After removal of 7 bases from V and 5 bases from J, the junction contained 12 bases not matched to a gene. CDR3 in DNA: TGTGCCAGCACCACCCCGGGGGGGGTAATGGAGACCCAGTACTTC. Residues: CASTTPGGVMETQYF.

Only one count was recorded for this clone. The gene calls are TRBV28 and TRBJ2-7; 11 nucleotides align to TRBD2. Germline values: CDR1 MDHEN, CDR2 SYDVKM. V dropped 2 bases and J dropped 3; count of bases not matched to a gene: 6. The CDR3 consists of 16 residues. The CDR3: CASSLVGGLADYEQYF. The DNA for the CDR3 is TGTGCCAGCAGTTTAGTGGGGGGACTAGCGGACTACGAGCAGTACTTC.

The rearrangement joins TRBV6-5 to TRBJ1-1; no clear D gene. Trimming left V 3 bases short and J 4 bases short, with 15 bases between. From germline, CDR1 is MNHEY and CDR2 SVGAGI. This CDR3 spans 15 amino acids. CDR3 in amino acids: CASSYYPLEGTEAFF. Written as DNA, the CDR3 is TGTGCCAGCAGTTATTACCCCTTGGAGGGCACTGAAGCTTTCTTT.

The CDR3 reads CASSWGQGNYEQYF. The DNA of the CDR3 is TGTGCCAGCAGCTGGGGACAGGGCAACTACGAGCAGTACTTC. The chain combines TRBV5-6 with TRBJ2-7; the match to TRBD1 covers 9 bases. The J segment lost 3 bases and the V segment lost 3 bases, leaving 4 bases of the junction unmatched. In germline, CDR1 is SGHDT, CDR2 YYEEEE. The CDR3 is 14 residues long.

The rearrangement joins TRBV4-3 to TRBJ2-3; D is perhaps TRBD2 (5 bases). Trimming left V 4 bases short and J 2 bases short, with 13 bases between. CDR1 LGHNA and CDR2 YSLEER come from the germline V gene. This CDR3 comprises 15 residues. CDR3 protein: CASSPNDYLTDTQYF. The CDR3 bases are TGCGCCAGCAGCCCAAACGACTACCTCACAGATACGCAGTATTTT.

This rearrangement joins TRBV9 to TRBJ2-7, with 9 bases lining up with TRBD1. V lost 0 bases and J lost 6; bases outside the gene matches: 4. Germline V CDR1 and CDR2: SGDLS, YYNGEE. The CDR3 contains 14 residues. For the CDR3, the DNA is TGTGCCAGCAGCGTAGCGGGACAGGGAGGCGAGCAGTACTTC. As protein: CASSVAGQGGEQYF.

Note on this clone: At the DNA level, this CDR3 is encoded by other sequences in the same sample as well. This chain uses TRBV9 with TRBJ2-7; D is perhaps TRBD1 or TRBD2 (5 bases each). This CDR3 spans 13 amino acids. V gave up 5 bases and J gave up 3 bases, with 12 bases separating them. Germline CDR1 reads SGDLS; CDR2 reads YYNGEE. The CDR3 spells CASRPGTDYEQYF. The CDR3 DNA sequence: TGTGCCAGCAGACCCGGGACGGACTACGAGCAGTACTTC. Full variable domain (outside the CDR3, taken from reference TRBV9 and TRBJ2-7): DSGVTQTPKHLITATGQRVTLRCSPRSGDLSVYWYQQSLDQGLQFLIQYYNGEERAKGNILERFSAQQFPDLHSELNLSSLELGDSALYFCASRPGTDYEQYFGPGTRLTVT.

This clone was picked up one time. V and J are TRBV28 and TRBJ2-4; tentative D call: TRBD1 (5 bases). V was clipped by 6 bases and J by 6 bases, with 15 bases between them. The CDR3 has 14 residues. Germline lookup yields CDR1 MDHEN and CDR2 SYDVKM. This chain's CDR3 is CASSYTGTGNIQYF. For the CDR3, the DNA is TGTGCCAGCAGCTATACAGGTACGGGAAACATTCAGTACTTC.

V usage is TRBV4-1 and J usage is TRBJ2-5; no definite D call. The CDR3 sequence is 17 residues long. Germline CDR1 MGHRA, CDR2 YSYEKL. V lost 6 bases and J lost 5, with 25 bases in between. The CDR3 DNA is TGCGCCAGCAGTCAAACTCCCGACGAAGGGTTCCGGGAGACCCAGTACTTC. This encodes CASSQTPDEGFRETQYF.

The chain uses TRBV27 and TRBJ2-7; the match to TRBD1 covers 8 bases. This CDR3 is 12 amino acids long. Looked up from germline, CDR1 is MNHEY and CDR2 is SMNVEV (reference sequence). Losses at the gene ends were 10 bases for V and 3 bases for J; bases not matched to a gene: 5. The CDR3 nucleotides read TGTGCCACCTCAGGACAGGGCTACGAGCAGTACTTC. It yields the protein CATSGQGYEQYF.

This clone was detected only a few times. The rearrangement uses TRBV6-6 and TRBJ2-1, with D hard to call. The V end lost 0 bases, the J end lost 10 bases, and 7 bases lay between the germline ends. This CDR3 spans 12 amino acids. Germline values: CDR1 MNHNY, CDR2 SVGAGI (reference sequence). For the CDR3, the DNA is TGTGCCAGCAGTTACTCAGGGCGAGAGCAGTTCTTC. It specifies CASSYSGREQFF.

This chain links TRBV7-3 with TRBJ2-7, with D perhaps assigned TRBD1 or TRBD2 (6 bases each). V was cut by 2 bases and J by 7 bases, with 15 bases left in between. CDR1 and CDR2 (germline): SGHTA, FQGTGA. The CDR3 runs to 14 residues. CDR3 sequence: CASSLEGGASEQYF. The CDR3 DNA sequence: TGTGCCAGCAGCTTAGAGGGGGGAGCTAGTGAGCAGTACTTC.

V and J are TRBV9 and TRBJ2-2; 7 bases fit TRBD1. V was pared by 0 bases and J by 7 bases, with 9 bases of the junction left unmatched. The CDR3 spans 16 residues. CDR1 and CDR2 from the germline V gene are SGDLS and YYNGEE. The CDR3 DNA sequence: TGTGCCAGCAGCGTAGGGAGAACAGGGGTGGGCGGGGAGCTGTTTTTT. Its translation is CASSVGRTGVGGELFF. The whole variable domain, filled in from reference TRBV9 and TRBJ2-2, reads DSGVTQTPKHLITATGQRVTLRCSPRSGDLSVYWYQQSLDQGLQFLIQYYNGEERAKGNILERFSAQQFPDLHSELNLSSLELGDSALYFCASSVGRTGVGGELFFGEGSRLTVL.

The chain employs TRBV4-2 and TRBJ2-2, with D unclear. The V and J ends lost 0 bases and 8 bases respectively, with 7 bases between them. The CDR3 runs to 13 residues. Germline CDR1 reads LGHNA; CDR2 reads YNFKEQ. The DNA for the CDR3 is TGTGCCAGCAGCCAAGAGTCTGTTGGGGAGCTGTTTTTT. Amino acids: CASSQESVGELFF.

The gene calls are TRBV2 and TRBJ2-5; D gene uncertain. The V end was cut by 4 bases, the J end by 0 bases, with 6 bases between. The germline V gene encodes CDR1 SNHLY and CDR2 FYNNEI. This CDR3 contains 13 residues. Here the CDR3 reads CASSGEYQETQYF. The CDR3, as DNA: TGTGCCAGCAGTGGAGAGTACCAAGAGACCCAGTACTTC.

The chain employs TRBV27 and TRBJ2-3; TRBD1 matches at 10 bases. Germline V lookup: CDR1 MNHEY, CDR2 SMNVEV (reference sequence). The trim removed 0 bases at V and 4 bases at J, leaving 4 bases unmatched. The CDR3 contains 16 residues. The CDR3 region is CASSLSGTGAPDTQYF. Written as DNA, the CDR3 is TGTGCCAGCAGTTTATCCGGGACAGGGGCCCCAGATACGCAGTATTTT.

V is TRBV2 and J is TRBJ1-5, with TRBD1 matching 7 bases. The CDR3 contains 18 residues. CDR1 and CDR2 from the germline V gene are SNHLY and FYNNEI. The J segment lost 0 bases and the V segment lost 3 bases, leaving 11 bases of the junction unmatched. CDR3 region: CASSDSLGQRYSNQPQHF. As DNA, the CDR3 is TGTGCCAGCAGTGACTCGCTGGGACAGAGATATAGCAATCAGCCCCAGCATTTT.

The chain is built from TRBV11-2 and TRBJ2-3, with a weak D call TRBD2 (6 bases). The CDR3 is made up of 15 amino acids. Germline V gene data show CDR1 as SGHAT and CDR2 as FQNNGV. V shed 5 bases and J shed 3 bases, with 15 bases lying between them. CDR3 residues: CASSADGGTTDTQYF. The CDR3 nucleotides read TGTGCCAGCAGCGCCGACGGGGGAACTACAGATACGCAGTATTTT.

This clone was observed a single time. Other DNA sequences in this specimen translate into the identical CDR3. This chain joins TRBV5-1 and TRBJ2-1; no definite D call. The germline V and J ends were trimmed by 0 bases and 5 bases, with 3 bases remaining between them. The CDR3 has 12 residues. Germline CDR1 SGHRS, CDR2 YFSETQ. CDR3 bases: TGCGCCAGCAGCTTGGTGGACAATGAGCAGTTCTTC. It translates to CASSLVDNEQFF.

The chain links TRBV19 to TRBJ2-1, with 9 bases lining up with TRBD1. Germline CDR1 LNHDA, CDR2 SQIVND (reference sequence). J gave up 8 bases and V 3 bases, and 2 bases lay outside the gene matches. The CDR3 extends over 13 amino acids. CDR3 DNA sequence: TGTGCCAGTAGTATTGGGACAGGGCATGAGCAGTTCTTC. This gives the protein CASSIGTGHEQFF.

V and J are TRBV11-3 and TRBJ2-1; 7 bases agree with TRBD1. The V gene end was trimmed by 4 bases and the J gene end by 3 bases; junction bases not matched to a gene: 6. The germline gives CDR1 SGHNT, CDR2 YENEEA. This CDR3 comprises 15 residues. The CDR3, as DNA: TGTGCCAGCAGCTCGGGACAGACCGACTACAATGAGCAGTTCTTC. It codes for CASSSGQTDYNEQFF. Complete variable domain (other parts from reference TRBV11-3 and TRBJ2-1): EAGVVQSPRYKIIEKKQPVAFWCNPISGHNTLYWYLQNLGQGPELLIRYENEEAVDDSQLPKDRFSAERLKGVDSTLKIQPAELGDSAVYLCASSSGQTDYNEQFFGPGTRLTVL.

V gene TRBV4-2 combines with J gene TRBJ2-1, with D possibly matching TRBD1 (6 bases). Germline V CDR1 and CDR2: LGHNA, YNFKEQ. The CDR3 is 17 amino acids. The ends were cut back, 4 bases at V and 0 bases at J, with 16 bases in the middle. CDR3 DNA sequence: TGTGCCAGCAGCCCCCCGACAGGAACGAGCTCCTACAATGAGCAGTTCTTC. Residues: CASSPPTGTSSYNEQFF.

V gene TRBV7-8 combines with J gene TRBJ2-3; D call uncertain. Trimming cost V 3 bases and J 2 bases, with 9 bases left between them. CDR1 is SGHVS, CDR2 FQNEAQ, per germline. The CDR3 length is 14 residues. The CDR3 loop is CASSFVRTTDTQYF. The CDR3 nucleotides read TGTGCCAGCAGCTTTGTCAGAACCACAGATACGCAGTATTTT. The variable domain in full, with the rest retrieved from reference TRBV7-8 and TRBJ2-3, is GAGVSQSPRYKVAKRGQDVALRCDPISGHVSLFWYQQALGQGPEFLTYFQNEAQLDKSGLPSDRFFAERPEGSVSTLKIQRTQQEDSAVYLCASSFVRTTDTQYFGPGTRLTVL.